This TCR beta chain emerged from a study of blood T cell repertoires in COVID-19. Study overall: Samples of COVID-19 (acute and convalescent) were obtained from the United States, Italy and Spain.

Looked up from germline, CDR1 is LGHNA and CDR2 is YNFKEQ. The CDR3 is 15 residues long. The V end lost 3 bases, the J end lost 2 bases, and 14 bases lay between the germline ends. Data came from immunoSEQ multiplex PCR; TCRdb stores just in-frame clones and leaves some out. The data contain some 340,000 clones, over 80% of them singletons. Specimen: PBMCs or T cells enriched from blood (not recorded which). This sequence originates from a woman in her fifties or sixties who had recovered from COVID-19. This rearrangement joins TRBV4-2 to TRBJ2-7, with D possibly matching TRBD2 (6 bases). The DNA of the CDR3 is TGTGCCAGCAGCCACTCTCGCGGGGCGACCTACGAGCAGTACTTC. It is translated as CASSHSRGATYEQYF.